The clone carrying this T cell receptor beta chain has only one observation. In each case, RNA was isolated and then reverse transcribed into cDNA as the sequencing template. Sequenced by immunoSEQ multiplex PCR; TCRdb stores in-frame clones only, minus some. This sample carries more than 110,000 clones, around 58% of them seen once, and the ten largest clones take roughly 6.7%. This sample is part of a study of CD8+ T cells in alopecia areata. Germline CDR1 LGHNA, CDR2 YNFKEQ. Trimming removed 1 base from V and 0 bases from J, with 10 bases in between. The CDR3 runs 15 residues. This sequence originates from a human donor with alopecia areata. The chain couples TRBV4-2 to TRBJ2-7; D not certain. This sample comprised CD4+ T cells sorted from blood, obtained at week 0. The CDR3 bases are TGTGCCAGCAGCCAAGGGCCCGAGAGCTCCTACGAGCAGTACTTC. This codes for CASSQGPESSYEQYF.